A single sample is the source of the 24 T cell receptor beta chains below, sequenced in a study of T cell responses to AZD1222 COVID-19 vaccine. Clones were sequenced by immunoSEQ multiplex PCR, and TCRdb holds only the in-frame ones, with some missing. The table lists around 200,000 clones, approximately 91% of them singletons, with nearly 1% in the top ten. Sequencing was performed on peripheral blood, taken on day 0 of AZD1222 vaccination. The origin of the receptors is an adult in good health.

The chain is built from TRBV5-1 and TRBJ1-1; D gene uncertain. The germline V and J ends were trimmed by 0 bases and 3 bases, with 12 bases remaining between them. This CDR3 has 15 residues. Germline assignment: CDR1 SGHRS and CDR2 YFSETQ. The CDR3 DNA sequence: TGCGCCAGCAGCTTGGTACGCCCTGGGGACACTGAAGCTTTCTTT. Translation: CASSLVRPGDTEAFF.

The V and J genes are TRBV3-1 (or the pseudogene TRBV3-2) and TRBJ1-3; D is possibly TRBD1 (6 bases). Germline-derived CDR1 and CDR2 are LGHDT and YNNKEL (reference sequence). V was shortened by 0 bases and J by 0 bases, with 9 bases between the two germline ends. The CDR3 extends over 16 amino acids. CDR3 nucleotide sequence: TGTGCCAGCAGCCAAGATAGGGGGGCCTCTGGAAACACCATATATTTT. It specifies CASSQDRGASGNTIYF.

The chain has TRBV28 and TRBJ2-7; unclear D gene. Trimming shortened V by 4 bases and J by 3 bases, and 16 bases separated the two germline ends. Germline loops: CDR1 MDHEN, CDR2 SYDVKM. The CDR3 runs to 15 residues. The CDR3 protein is CASSSPSYGNYEQYF. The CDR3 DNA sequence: TGTGCCAGCAGTTCCCCGTCATATGGGAACTACGAGCAGTACTTC.

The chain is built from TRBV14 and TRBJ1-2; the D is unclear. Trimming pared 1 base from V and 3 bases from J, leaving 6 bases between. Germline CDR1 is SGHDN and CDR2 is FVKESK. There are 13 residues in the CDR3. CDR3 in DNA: TGTGCCAGCAGCCAAGCCCCCGACTATGGCTACACCTTC. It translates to CASSQAPDYGYTF.

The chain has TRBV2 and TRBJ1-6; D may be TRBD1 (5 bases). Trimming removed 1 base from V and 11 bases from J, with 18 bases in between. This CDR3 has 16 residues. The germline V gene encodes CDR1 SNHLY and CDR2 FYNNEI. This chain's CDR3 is CASSEVAVGQGTPLHF. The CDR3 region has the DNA TGTGCCAGCAGTGAAGTGGCTGTGGGGCAGGGTACACCCCTCCACTTT.

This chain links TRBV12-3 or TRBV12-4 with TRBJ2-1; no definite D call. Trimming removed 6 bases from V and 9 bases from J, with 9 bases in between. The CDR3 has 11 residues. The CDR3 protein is CASRIALEQFF. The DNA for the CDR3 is TGTGCCAGCAGAATAGCCCTTGAGCAGTTCTTC.

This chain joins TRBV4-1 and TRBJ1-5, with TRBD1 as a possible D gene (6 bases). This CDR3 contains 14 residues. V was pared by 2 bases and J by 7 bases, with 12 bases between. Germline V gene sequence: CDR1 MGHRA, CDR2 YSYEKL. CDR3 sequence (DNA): TGCGCCAGCAGCCAAATACAGGGAGGGCAGCCCCAGCATTTT. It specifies CASSQIQGGQPQHF.

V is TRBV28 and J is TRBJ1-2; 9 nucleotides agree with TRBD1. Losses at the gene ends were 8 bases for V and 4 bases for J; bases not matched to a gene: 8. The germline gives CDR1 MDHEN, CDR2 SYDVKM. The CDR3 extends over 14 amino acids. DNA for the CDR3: TGTGCCAGCCGGGGACAGGGTAGCGGCTATGGCTACACCTTC. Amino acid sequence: CASRGQGSGYGYTF.

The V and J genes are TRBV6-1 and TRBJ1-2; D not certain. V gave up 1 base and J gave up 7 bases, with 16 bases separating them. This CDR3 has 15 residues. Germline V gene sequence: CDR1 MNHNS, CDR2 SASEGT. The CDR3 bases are TGTGCCAGCAGTGAAGATAGTTGGGGTCGGAGTGGCTACACCTTC. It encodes CASSEDSWGRSGYTF.

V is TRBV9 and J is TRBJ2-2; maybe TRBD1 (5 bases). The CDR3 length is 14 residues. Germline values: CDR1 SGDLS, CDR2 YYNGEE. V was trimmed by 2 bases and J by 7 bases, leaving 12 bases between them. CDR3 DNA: TGTGCCAGCAGCGTTTTCAGGGCGGACGGGGAGCTGTTTTTT. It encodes CASSVFRADGELFF.

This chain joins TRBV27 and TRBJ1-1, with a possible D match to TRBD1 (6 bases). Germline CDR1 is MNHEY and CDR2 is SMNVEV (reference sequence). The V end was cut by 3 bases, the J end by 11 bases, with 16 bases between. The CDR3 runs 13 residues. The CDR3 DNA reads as TGTGCCAGCAGTTTGCAGGGGAACCAGCTGGCTTTCTTT. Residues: CASSLQGNQLAFF.

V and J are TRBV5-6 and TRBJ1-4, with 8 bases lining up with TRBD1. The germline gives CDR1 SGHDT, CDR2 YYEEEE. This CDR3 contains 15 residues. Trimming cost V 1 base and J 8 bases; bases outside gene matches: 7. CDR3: CASSLQGAPREKLFF. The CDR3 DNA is TGTGCCAGCAGCTTGCAGGGGGCGCCGAGAGAAAAACTGTTTTTT.

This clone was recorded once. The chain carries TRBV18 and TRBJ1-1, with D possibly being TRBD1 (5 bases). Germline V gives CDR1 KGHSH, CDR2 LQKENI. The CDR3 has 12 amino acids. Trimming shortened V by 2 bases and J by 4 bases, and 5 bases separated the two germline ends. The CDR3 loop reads CASSPGATEAFF. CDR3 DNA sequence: TGTGCCAGCTCACCAGGGGCCACTGAAGCTTTCTTT.

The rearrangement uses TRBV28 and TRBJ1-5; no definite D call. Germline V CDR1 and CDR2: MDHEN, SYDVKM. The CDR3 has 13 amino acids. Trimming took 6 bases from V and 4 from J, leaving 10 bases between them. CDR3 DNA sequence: TGTGCCAGCAGCGCAGCCGGGAATCAGCCCCAGCATTTT. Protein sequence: CASSAAGNQPQHF.

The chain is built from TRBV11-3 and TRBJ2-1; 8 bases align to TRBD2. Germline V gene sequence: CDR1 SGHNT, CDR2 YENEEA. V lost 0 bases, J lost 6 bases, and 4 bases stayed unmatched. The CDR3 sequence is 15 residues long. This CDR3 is CASSLDGGAPNEQFF. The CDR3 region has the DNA TGTGCCAGCAGCTTAGACGGGGGGGCGCCCAATGAGCAGTTCTTC. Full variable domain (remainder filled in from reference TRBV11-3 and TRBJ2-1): EAGVVQSPRYKIIEKKQPVAFWCNPISGHNTLYWYLQNLGQGPELLIRYENEEAVDDSQLPKDRFSAERLKGVDSTLKIQPAELGDSAVYLCASSLDGGAPNEQFFGPGTRLTVL.

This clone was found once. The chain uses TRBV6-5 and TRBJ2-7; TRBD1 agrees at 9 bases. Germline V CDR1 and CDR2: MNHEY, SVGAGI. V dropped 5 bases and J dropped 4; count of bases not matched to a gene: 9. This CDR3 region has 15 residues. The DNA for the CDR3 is TGTGCCAGCAGTAAACAGGGGGCGGGGGCTTACGAGCAGTACTTC. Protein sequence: CASSKQGAGAYEQYF.

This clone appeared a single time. CDR3 residues: CASSAINRGGQPQHF. Written as DNA, the CDR3 is TGTGCCAGCAGCGCCATAAACAGGGGAGGTCAGCCCCAGCATTTT. The chain carries TRBV2 and TRBJ1-5; 7 positions agree with TRBD1. The CDR3 totals 15 residues. The ends lost 6 bases at V and 6 bases at J; junction bases unmatched: 11. CDR1 is SNHLY, CDR2 FYNNEI, per germline.

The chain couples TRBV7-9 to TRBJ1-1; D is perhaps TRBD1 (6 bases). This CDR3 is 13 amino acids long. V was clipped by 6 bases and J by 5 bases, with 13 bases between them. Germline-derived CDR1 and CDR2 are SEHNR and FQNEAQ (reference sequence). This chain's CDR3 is CASREDSLTEAFF. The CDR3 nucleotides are TGTGCCAGCAGAGAGGACAGTTTGACTGAAGCTTTCTTT.

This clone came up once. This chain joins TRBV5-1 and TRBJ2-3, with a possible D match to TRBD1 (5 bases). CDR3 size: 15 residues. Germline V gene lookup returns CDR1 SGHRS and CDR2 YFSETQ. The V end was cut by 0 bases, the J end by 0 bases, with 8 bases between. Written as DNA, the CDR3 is TGCGCCAGCAGCTTGGAGCCAGGGAGCACAGATACGCAGTATTTT. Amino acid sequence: CASSLEPGSTDTQYF.

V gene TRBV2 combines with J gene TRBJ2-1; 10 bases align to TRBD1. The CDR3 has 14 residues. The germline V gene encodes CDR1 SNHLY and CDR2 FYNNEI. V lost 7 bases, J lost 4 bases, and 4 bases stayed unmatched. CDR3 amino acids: CASTTGQGYNEQFF. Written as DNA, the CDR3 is TGTGCCAGCACGACGGGACAGGGGTACAATGAGCAGTTCTTC. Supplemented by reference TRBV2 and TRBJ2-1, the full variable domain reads EPEVTQTPSHQVTQMGQEVILRCVPISNHLYFYWYRQILGQKVEFLVSFYNNEISEKSEIFDDQFSVERPDGSNFTLKIRSTKLEDSAMYFCASTTGQGYNEQFFGPGTRLTVL.

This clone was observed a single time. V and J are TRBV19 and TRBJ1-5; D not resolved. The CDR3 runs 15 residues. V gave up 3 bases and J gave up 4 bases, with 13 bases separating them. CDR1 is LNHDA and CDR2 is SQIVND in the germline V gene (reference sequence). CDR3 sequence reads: CASSIREFGNQPQHF. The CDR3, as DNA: TGTGCCAGTAGTATTCGGGAATTTGGGAATCAGCCCCAGCATTTT.

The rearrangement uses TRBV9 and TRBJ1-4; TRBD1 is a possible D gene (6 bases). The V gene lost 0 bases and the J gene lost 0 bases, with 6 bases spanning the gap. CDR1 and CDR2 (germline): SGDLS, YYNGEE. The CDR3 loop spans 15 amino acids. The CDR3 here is CASSVGTATNEKLFF. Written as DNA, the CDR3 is TGTGCCAGCAGCGTAGGGACAGCAACTAATGAAAAACTGTTTTTT.

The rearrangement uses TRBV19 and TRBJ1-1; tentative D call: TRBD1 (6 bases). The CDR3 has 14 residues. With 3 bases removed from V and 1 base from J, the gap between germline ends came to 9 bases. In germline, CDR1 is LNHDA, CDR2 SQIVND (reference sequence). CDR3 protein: CASSMDSWNTEAFF. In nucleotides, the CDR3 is TGTGCCAGTAGTATGGACAGCTGGAACACTGAAGCTTTCTTT.

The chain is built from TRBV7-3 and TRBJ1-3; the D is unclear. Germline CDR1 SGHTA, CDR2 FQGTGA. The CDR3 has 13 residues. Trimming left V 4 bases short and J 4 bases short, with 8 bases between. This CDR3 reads CASSSGRGNTIYF. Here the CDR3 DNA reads TGTGCCAGCAGCTCAGGCCGGGGAAACACCATATATTTT.